This TCR beta chain was identified in a study of identical twins. Template switching (which added a universal primer site) was used, and cDNA carried unique molecular identifiers. In TCRdb, the 5' RACE reads were re-called with MiXCR into one record per CDR3 protein. The sample has some 500,000 distinct CDR3 sequences, under 25% seen once. J gave up 8 bases and V 5 bases, and 10 bases lay outside the gene matches. The CDR3 consists of 15 residues. Germline CDR1 SGHAT, CDR2 FQNNGV. Each donor was a healthy Caucasian. This clonotype was seen a handful of times. Its antigen remains unidentified. Study-wide results and limits: Low generation probability was overrepresented in out-of-frame alpha sequences shared by twins.

The same specimen was also included in a second study, on T cells expressing NK-cell markers. This second study says: Sorting was restricted to alpha-beta TCR T cells by an anti-gamma-delta TCR antibody in several experiments.

The genes are TRBV11-2 and TRBJ2-3; 10 bases are a match to TRBD2. The origin of this receptor is a woman under 30 in good health. Sequenced input: CD4+ T cells sorted from blood. Here the CDR3 DNA reads TGTGCCAGCAGCCTAGCGGGAGCAATCAGTGGTACGCAGTATTTT. The encoded protein is CASSLAGAISGTQYF.